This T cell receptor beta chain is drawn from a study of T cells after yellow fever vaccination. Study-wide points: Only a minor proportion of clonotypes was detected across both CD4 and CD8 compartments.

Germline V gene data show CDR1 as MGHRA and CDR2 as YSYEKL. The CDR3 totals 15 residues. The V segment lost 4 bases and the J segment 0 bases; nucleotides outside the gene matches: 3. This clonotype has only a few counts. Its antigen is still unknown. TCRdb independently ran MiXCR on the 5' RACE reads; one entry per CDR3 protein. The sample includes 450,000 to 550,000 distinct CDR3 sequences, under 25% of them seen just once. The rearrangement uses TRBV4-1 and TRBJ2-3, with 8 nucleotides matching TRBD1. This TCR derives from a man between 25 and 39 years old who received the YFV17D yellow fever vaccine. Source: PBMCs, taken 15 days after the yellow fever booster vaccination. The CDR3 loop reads CASSRRQGSTDTQYF. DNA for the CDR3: TGCGCCAGCAGCCGCCGACAGGGGAGCACAGATACGCAGTATTTT.